This entry is about one TCR beta chain. The sample originates from a study of blood T cell repertoires in COVID-19. As for the study in general: The United States, Italy and Spain supplied acute and convalescent COVID-19 samples. From T cells, B-cell-depleted T cells, or PBMCs came the material, which was cDNA or gDNA.

Original analysis: Scientists estimated how many nucleated cells there were by amplifying reference gene primers. Data came from immunoSEQ multiplex PCR; TCRdb stores just in-frame clones and leaves some out. V, J and clone size derive from that table, while D and trimming were established from the DNA sequence. Among roughly 100,000 clones listed, about 86% were seen once. The germline V gene has CDR1 KGHDR and CDR2 SFDVKD. The V gene lost 3 bases and the J gene lost 2 bases, with 13 bases spanning the gap. This CDR3 comprises 16 residues. Sequenced material: peripheral blood. V is TRBV24-1 and J is TRBJ2-1; the D gene is possibly TRBD2 (5 bases). The TCR was taken from an older man with acute or convalescent COVID-19. The CDR3 protein is CATSDVMGAPYNEQFF. The CDR3, as DNA: TGTGCCACCAGTGATGTCATGGGAGCACCCTACAATGAGCAGTTCTTC.